These 18 T cell receptor beta chains originate from one sample sequenced in a study of blood T cells in healthy people across ages. A second PCR of about 7 to 12 cycles used a sample-barcoded 5' primer and a J-beta primer mix. TCRdb reprocessed the 5' RACE reads with MiXCR, giving one entry per CDR3 protein. The sample carries 1.5 million to 2 million distinct CDR3 sequences, roughly a third recorded once. Sequencing was done on a sample of blood. Receptor source: a woman in her twenties or thirties in good health.

This sequence joins TRBV4-1 and TRBJ2-3; D remains unclear. The germline CDR1 and CDR2 sequences are MGHRA and YSYEKL. The CDR3 is 16 residues long. The V and J ends lost 1 base and 0 bases respectively, with 11 bases between them. The CDR3 DNA reads as TGCGCCAGCAGCCAAGCAACGGGCCCTAGCACAGATACGCAGTATTTT. This encodes CASSQATGPSTDTQYF.

The chain carries TRBV9 and TRBJ2-1; 8 bases align to TRBD2. The length of the CDR3 is 18 residues. Germline-derived CDR1 and CDR2 are SGDLS and YYNGEE. V gave up 0 bases and J gave up 3 bases; unmatched junction bases: 11. CDR3 DNA: TGTGCCAGCAGCGTAGCTAGCCAGCGGGGGAGGCACTACAATGAGCAGTTCTTC. It translates to CASSVASQRGRHYNEQFF.

V gene TRBV6-5 combines with J gene TRBJ2-7; a weak D match, TRBD2 (6 bases). The CDR3 totals 16 residues. V was trimmed by 6 bases and J by 0 bases, leaving 18 bases between them. Germline V lookup: CDR1 MNHEY, CDR2 SVGAGI. The CDR3 sequence: CASSSSAFGSSYEQYF. The CDR3 nucleotides read TGTGCCAGCAGCTCCTCGGCATTCGGGAGCTCCTACGAGCAGTACTTC.

This clonotype was observed a handful of times. V is TRBV5-4 and J is TRBJ1-2, with no clear D. Per germline, CDR1 SGHNT and CDR2 YYREEE (reference sequence). V was pared by 0 bases and J by 7 bases, with 13 bases between. The CDR3 is 14 residues long. CDR3 bases: TGTGCCAGCAGCTTGGCTCAGTCCTGGGGTGGCTACACCTTC. It yields the protein CASSLAQSWGGYTF.

The chain employs TRBV7-9 and TRBJ1-2, with D possibly matching TRBD1 (5 bases). V dropped 5 bases and J dropped 0 bases, with 13 bases sitting between them. This CDR3 contains 15 residues. Germline loops: CDR1 SEHNR, CDR2 FQNEAQ (reference sequence). The CDR3 coding sequence is TGTGCCAGCAGCCCCCCGGGGGAGCCTAACTATGGCTACACCTTC. Translated: CASSPPGEPNYGYTF.

This clonotype showed up many times. The chain links TRBV29-1 to TRBJ2-1; weak D call: TRBD1 (6 bases). Germline V lookup: CDR1 SQVTM, CDR2 ANQGSEA. The ends were cut back, 4 bases at V and 7 bases at J, with 17 bases in the middle. The CDR3 is 14 residues long. CDR3 DNA: TGCAGCGTTGGGGGCCCGAGGCAGGGGAATGAGCAGTTCTTC. Translated, it gives CSVGGPRQGNEQFF.

This clonotype was recorded a few times. The J gene is TRBJ2-1, the V gene TRBV2; 8 nucleotides match TRBD2. The J segment lost 7 bases and the V segment lost 1 base, leaving 6 bases of the junction unmatched. This CDR3 region has 15 residues. Germline assignment: CDR1 SNHLY and CDR2 FYNNEI. CDR3 protein: CASSEDGRAENEQFF. The CDR3 coding sequence is TGTGCCAGCAGTGAAGACGGGAGGGCGGAGAATGAGCAGTTCTTC.

The chain links TRBV28 to TRBJ1-2; possible D gene TRBD1, 5 bases. The germline V and J ends were trimmed by 6 bases and 1 base, with 18 bases remaining between them. Germline-derived CDR1 and CDR2 are MDHEN and SYDVKM. This CDR3 region has 16 residues. The CDR3 sequence: CASSWGSIGVNYGYTF. The CDR3 nucleotides read TGTGCCAGCAGCTGGGGCAGTATTGGGGTTAACTATGGCTACACCTTC.

The chain links TRBV28 to TRBJ2-1; possibly TRBD1 for D (5 bases). V was cut by 8 bases and J by 4 bases, with 15 bases left in between. The CDR3 loop spans 14 amino acids. Germline assignment: CDR1 MDHEN and CDR2 SYDVKM. In DNA form, the CDR3 reads TGTGCCAGCCTAGATAACAGGTTTTACAATGAGCAGTTCTTC. This gives the protein CASLDNRFYNEQFF. The full variable domain, in which reference TRBV28 and TRBJ2-1 provide the parts outside the CDR3, is DVKVTQSSRYLVKRTGEKVFLECVQDMDHENMFWYRQDPGLGLRLIYFSYDVKMKEKGDIPEGYSVSREKKERFSLILESASTNQTSMYLCASLDNRFYNEQFFGPGTRLTVL.

This clonotype was counted ten times or more. This chain connects TRBV5-1 to TRBJ2-1; D might be TRBD2 (5 bases). The CDR3 is 12 residues long. Germline V gene sequence: CDR1 SGHRS, CDR2 YFSETQ. Trimming cost V 5 bases and J 10 bases, with 13 bases left between them. As DNA, the CDR3 is TGCGCCAGCAGGCCCGGTTCGGGAGAGCAGTTCTTC. As protein: CASRPGSGEQFF.

V usage is TRBV5-4 and J usage is TRBJ2-3, with D possibly TRBD2 on 5 matching bases. This CDR3 is 16 amino acids long. CDR1 and CDR2 (germline): SGHNT, YYREEE (reference sequence). V gave up 4 bases and J gave up 1 base, with 16 bases separating them. The CDR3 loop is CASSPPLDSGTDTQYF. As DNA, the CDR3 is TGTGCCAGCAGCCCCCCTCTGGACTCAGGCACAGATACGCAGTATTTT.

V gene TRBV7-9 combines with J gene TRBJ1-1; D perhaps matches TRBD1 (6 bases). The ends were cut back, 6 bases at V and 7 bases at J, with 21 bases in the middle. Germline CDR1 is SEHNR and CDR2 is FQNEAQ (reference sequence). CDR3 length: 15 amino acids. The CDR3 DNA is TGTGCCAGCAGAAATATAGGGGGGATGCGAGATGAAGCTTTCTTT. Residues: CASRNIGGMRDEAFF.

For this clonotype: Just one base apart from a much larger clone, this may be a read error. The chain has TRBV3-1 and TRBJ2-5; D assignment may be TRBD1 or TRBD2 (5 bases each). CDR1 is LGHDT, CDR2 YNNKEL, per germline (reference sequence). The CDR3 is 13 amino acids. Trimming stripped 5 bases from V and 4 bases from J, with 11 bases between. CDR3: CASSGGAAETQYF. CDR3 nucleotide sequence: TGTGCCAGCAGCGGGGGAGCGGCAGAGACCCAGTACTTC.

V usage is TRBV7-9 and J usage is TRBJ1-6, with 8 bases identical to TRBD1. This CDR3 is 15 amino acids long. V shed 4 bases and J 10 bases; nucleotides not matched to a gene: 9. In germline, CDR1 is SEHNR, CDR2 FQNEAQ (reference sequence). The CDR3 protein is CASSSWAGGESPLHF. CDR3 bases: TGTGCCAGCAGCTCCTGGGCAGGGGGCGAATCACCCCTCCACTTT.

The CDR3 DNA reads TGTGCCAGCAGCCAGGAATGGACGAACAATGAGCAGTTCTTC. It translates to CASSQEWTNNEQFF. V gene TRBV4-2 combines with J gene TRBJ2-1; D not resolved. The length of the CDR3 is 14 residues. Per germline, CDR1 LGHNA and CDR2 YNFKEQ. V lost 3 bases, J lost 5 bases, and 11 bases lay in between.

The J gene is TRBJ1-1, the V gene TRBV14; possibly TRBD1 for D (5 bases). Germline CDR1 reads SGHDN; CDR2 reads FVKESK. Trimming took 5 bases from V and 1 from J, leaving 17 bases between them. The CDR3 is made up of 16 amino acids. CDR3 sequence reads: CASSFTRWRGNTEAFF. For the CDR3, the DNA is TGTGCCAGCAGCTTTACAAGGTGGAGGGGGAACACTGAAGCTTTCTTT.

V and J are TRBV20-1 and TRBJ1-1; maybe TRBD1 (6 bases). The V end lost 5 bases, the J end lost 6 bases, and 19 bases lay between the germline ends. This CDR3 contains 14 residues. The V gene's germline CDR1 is DFQATT and CDR2 SNEGSKA (reference sequence). CDR3 in DNA: TGCAGTGCTTTCCGTGGGGGGCCTCGGTCTGAAGCTTTCTTT. The encoded protein is CSAFRGGPRSEAFF.

As concerns this clonotype: It may be a read error: a sequence one base away is much more abundant. The V and J genes are TRBV3-1 and TRBJ2-6, with no clear D. V lost 1 base to trimming and J lost 6 bases, with 10 bases between them. This CDR3 comprises 15 residues. Germline assignment: CDR1 LGHDT and CDR2 YNNKEL (reference sequence). The CDR3 sequence: CASSQVSAEANVLTF. CDR3 DNA: TGTGCCAGCAGCCAAGTGTCTGCTGAGGCCAACGTCCTGACTTTC. The variable domain in full, with the rest retrieved from reference TRBV3-1 and TRBJ2-6, is DTAVSQTPKYLVTQMGNDKSIKCEQNLGHDTMYWYKQDSKKFLKIMFSYNNKELIINETVPNRFSPKSPDKAHLNLHINSLELGDSAVYFCASSQVSAEANVLTFGAGSRLTVL.